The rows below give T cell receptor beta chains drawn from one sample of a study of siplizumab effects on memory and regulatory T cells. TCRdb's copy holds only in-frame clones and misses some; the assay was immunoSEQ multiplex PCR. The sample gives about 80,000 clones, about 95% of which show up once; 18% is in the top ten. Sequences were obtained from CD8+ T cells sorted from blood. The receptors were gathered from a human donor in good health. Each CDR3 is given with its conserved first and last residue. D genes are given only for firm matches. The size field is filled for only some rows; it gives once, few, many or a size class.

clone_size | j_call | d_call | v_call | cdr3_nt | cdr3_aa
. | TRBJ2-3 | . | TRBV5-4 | TGTGCCAGCAGCTCGGACCGACGGGACACAGATACGCAGTATTTT | CASSSDRRDTDTQYF
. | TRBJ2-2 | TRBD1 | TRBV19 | TGTGCCAGTAACAGGGGCAGGGGCACCGGGGAGCTGTTTTTT | CASNRGRGTGELFF
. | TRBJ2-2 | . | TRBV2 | TGTGCCAGCATCCCCCCGGGACAAAACACCGGGGAGCTGTTTTTT | CASIPPGQNTGELFF
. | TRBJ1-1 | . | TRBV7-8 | TGTGCCAGCAGCTTAGATTCTAAGGCCAAGACTGAAGCTTTCTTT | CASSLDSKAKTEAFF
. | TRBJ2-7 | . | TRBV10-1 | TGCGCCAGCAGTGAAACCGAGGTTCACTACGAGCAGTACTTC | CASSETEVHYEQYF
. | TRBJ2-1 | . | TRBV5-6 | TGTGCCAGCAGCCTAGGAATACGCCTTACCAGCTCCTACAATGAGCAGTTCTTC | CASSLGIRLTSSYNEQFF
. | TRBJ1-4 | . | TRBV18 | TGTGCCAGCTCACCGACGACAGGAATTAATGAAAAACTGTTTTTT | CASSPTTGINEKLFF
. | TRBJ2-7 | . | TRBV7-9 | TGTGCCAGCAGCTTTCCGGGGGCAGGGTCCTACGAGCAGTACTTC | CASSFPGAGSYEQYF
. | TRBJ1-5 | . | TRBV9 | TGTGCCAGCAGCGTGACGGCAGGCAACAATCAGCCCCAGCATTTT | CASSVTAGNNQPQHF
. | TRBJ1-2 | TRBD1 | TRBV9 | TGTGCCAGCAGCTTAACAGGGGACTATGGCTACACCTTC | CASSLTGDYGYTF
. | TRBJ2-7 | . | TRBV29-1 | TGCACCTCGGGACGGACATACGAGCAGTACTTC | CTSGRTYEQYF
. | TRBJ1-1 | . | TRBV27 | TGTGCCAGCGGCCCCAGGGGCTACACTGAAGCTTTCTTT | CASGPRGYTEAFF
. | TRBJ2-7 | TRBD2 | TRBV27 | TGTGCCAGCAGGTTGAGAGCGGGGGCTAGCTCCTACGAGCAGTACTTC | CASRLRAGASSYEQYF
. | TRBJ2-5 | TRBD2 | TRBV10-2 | TGCGCCAGTTCAAGGACTAGCGGGATTTCAGAGACCCAGTACTTC | CASSRTSGISETQYF
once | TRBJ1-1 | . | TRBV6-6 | TGTGCCAGCAGTTACGGGGTAGGCACTGAAGCTTTCTTT | CASSYGVGTEAFF
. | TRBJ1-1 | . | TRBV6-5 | TGTGCCAGCAGTTACGGGATGAACACTGAAGCTTTCTTT | CASSYGMNTEAFF
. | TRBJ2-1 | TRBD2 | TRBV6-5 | TGTGCCAGCAGTCACACTAGCGCAGGTTCTCTGTTCTTC | CASSHTSAGSLFF